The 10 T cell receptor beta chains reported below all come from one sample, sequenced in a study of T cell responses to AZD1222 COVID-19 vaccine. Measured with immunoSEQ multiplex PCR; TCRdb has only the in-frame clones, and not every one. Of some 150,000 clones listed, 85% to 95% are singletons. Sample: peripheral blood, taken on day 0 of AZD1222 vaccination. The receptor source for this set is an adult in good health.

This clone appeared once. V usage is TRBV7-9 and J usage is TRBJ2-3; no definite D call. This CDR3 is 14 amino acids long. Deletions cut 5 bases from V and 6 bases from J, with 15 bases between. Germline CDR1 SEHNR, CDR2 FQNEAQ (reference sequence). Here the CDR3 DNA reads TGTGCCAGCAGCCTAATCTCGGGCCGGGATACGCAGTATTTT. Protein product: CASSLISGRDTQYF.

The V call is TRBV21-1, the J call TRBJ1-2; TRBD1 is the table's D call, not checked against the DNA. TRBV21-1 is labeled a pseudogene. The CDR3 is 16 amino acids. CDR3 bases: TGTGCCAGCACTAACCCGGGGACAGGGGCTAACTATGGCTACACCTTC. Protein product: CASTNPGTGANYGYTF.

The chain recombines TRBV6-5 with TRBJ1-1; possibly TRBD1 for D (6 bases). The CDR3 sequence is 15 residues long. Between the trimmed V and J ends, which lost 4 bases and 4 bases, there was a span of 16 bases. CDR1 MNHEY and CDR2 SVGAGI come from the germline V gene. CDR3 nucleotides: TGTGCCAGCAGTTCCACCGGGGGGCCAGTCACTGAAGCTTTCTTT. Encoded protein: CASSSTGGPVTEAFF.

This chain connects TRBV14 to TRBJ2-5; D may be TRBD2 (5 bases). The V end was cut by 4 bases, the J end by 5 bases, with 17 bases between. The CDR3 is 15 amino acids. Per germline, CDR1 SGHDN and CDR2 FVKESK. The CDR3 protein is CASSLLRAGWETQYF. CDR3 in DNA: TGTGCCAGCAGCCTACTAAGGGCGGGCTGGGAGACCCAGTACTTC.

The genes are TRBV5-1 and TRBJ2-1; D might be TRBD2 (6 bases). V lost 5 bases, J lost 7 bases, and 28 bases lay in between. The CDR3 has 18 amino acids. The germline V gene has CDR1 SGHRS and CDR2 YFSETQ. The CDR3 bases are TGCGCCAGCAGACCTGGTCATATCGTTCGGGACTCCCGGAATGAGCAGTTCTTC. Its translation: CASRPGHIVRDSRNEQFF.

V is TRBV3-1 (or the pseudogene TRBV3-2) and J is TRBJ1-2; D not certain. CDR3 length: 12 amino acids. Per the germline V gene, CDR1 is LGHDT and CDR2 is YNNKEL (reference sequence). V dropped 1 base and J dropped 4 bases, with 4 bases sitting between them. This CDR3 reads CASSQVGYGYTF. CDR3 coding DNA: TGTGCCAGCAGCCAAGTGGGCTATGGCTACACCTTC.

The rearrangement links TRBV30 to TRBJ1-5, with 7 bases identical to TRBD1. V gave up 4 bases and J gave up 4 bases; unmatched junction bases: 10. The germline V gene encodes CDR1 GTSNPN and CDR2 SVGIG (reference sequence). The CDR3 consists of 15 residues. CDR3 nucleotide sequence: TGTGCCTGGACCTCTTCGACAGGGCAAAATCAGCCCCAGCATTTT. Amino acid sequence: CAWTSSTGQNQPQHF.

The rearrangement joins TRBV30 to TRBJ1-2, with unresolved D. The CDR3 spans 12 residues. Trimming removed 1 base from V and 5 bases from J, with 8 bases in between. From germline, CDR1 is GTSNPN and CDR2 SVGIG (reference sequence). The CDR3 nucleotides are TGTGCCTGGAGTGGGGGAGAATATGGCTACACCTTC. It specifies CAWSGGEYGYTF.

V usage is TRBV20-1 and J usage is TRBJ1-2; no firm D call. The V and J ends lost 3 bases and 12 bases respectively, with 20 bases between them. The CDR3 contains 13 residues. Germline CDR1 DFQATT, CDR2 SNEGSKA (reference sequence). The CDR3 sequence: CSASPGVSLSHTF. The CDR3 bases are TGCAGTGCTAGTCCCGGGGTTAGCTTATCACACACCTTC.

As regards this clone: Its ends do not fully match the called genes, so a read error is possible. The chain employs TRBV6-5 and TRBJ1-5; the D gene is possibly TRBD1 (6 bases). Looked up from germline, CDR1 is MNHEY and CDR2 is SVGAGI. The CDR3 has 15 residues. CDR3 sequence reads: CASITMATGNQPQHF. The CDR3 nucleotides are TGTGCCAGCATTACGATGGCGACAGGCAACCAGCCCCAGCATTTT.